This T cell receptor beta chain stems from a study of identical twins. Of note for this clonotype: What it recognizes is unknown.

Study-wide points: Twin sharing of out-of-frame TCR alpha was underestimated by models in monozygotic pairs. Fewer insertions marked abundant cord blood beta clonotypes; young adult naive trended weakly, memory not at all.

TCRdb reanalysed the 5' RACE reads using MiXCR and keeps one entry per CDR3 protein. The sample has some 200,000 distinct CDR3 sequences, 7.5% seen once. The CDR3 is 14 residues long. Germline CDR1 reads MNHEY; CDR2 reads SMNVEV (reference sequence). V was clipped by 4 bases and J by 7 bases, with 17 bases between them. These data were likewise used in another study, on yellow fever vaccine responses in identical twins.

The clonotype originates from a woman between 18 and 29 years old in good health. Sequenced material: memory (CD45RO+) T cells sorted from blood. The chain uses TRBV27 and TRBJ2-7; a weak D match, TRBD2 (6 bases). The CDR3 coding sequence is TGTGCCAGCAGTTCGGGAGCGGGTGAGAAGGAGCAGTACTTC. Translating gives CASSSGAGEKEQYF.